This is a list of T cell receptor beta chains from one sample in a study of blood T cell repertoires in COVID-19. Assay: immunoSEQ multiplex PCR; the TCRdb copy retains only in-frame clones and omits some. The table shows under 300,000 clones, with about four fifths occurring only once. Material: peripheral blood. Receptors originate from a man younger than 45 who had recovered from COVID-19. CDR3s include the opening cysteine and the closing phenylalanine or tryptophan. A D gene is named only where the DNA matches it firmly. Not all rows give a size; the values are once, few, many and, for expanded clones, a class.

abundance | j_gene | v_gene | d_gene | CDR3nt | CDR3aa
- | TRBJ2-3 | TRBV14 | TRBD2 | TGTGCCAGCAGCCAGAGACTTCTTAGCGGGGGAAGCACAGATACGCAGTATTTT | CASSQRLLSGGSTDTQYF
- | TRBJ1-3 | TRBV9 | - | TGTGCCAGCAGCTTCCGAGGGGACAACTCTGGAAACACCATATATTTT | CASSFRGDNSGNTIYF
- | TRBJ1-1 | TRBV19 | - | TGTGCCAGTAGTATGTCGGGGGGTACCGTCAACACTGAAGCTTTCTTT | CASSMSGGTVNTEAFF
- | TRBJ2-7 | TRBV27 | - | TGTGCCAGCAGTTTATACGGTCCGGGTTACTCCTACGAGCAGTACTTC | CASSLYGPGYSYEQYF
once | TRBJ2-1 | TRBV18 | - | TGTGCCAGCTCACCACCCGCGGGACTCAAAAACAATGAGCAGTTCTTC | CASSPPAGLKNNEQFF
- | TRBJ1-5 | TRBV28 | TRBD1 | TGTGCCAGCAGTTTATTTGACAGGGGGCGCCCGCCCCAGCATTTT | CASSLFDRGRPPQHF
- | TRBJ2-6 | TRBV5-4 | - | TGTGCCAGCAGCTTGGTGGGGGGGCCAGCGGGGGCCAACGTCCTGACTTTC | CASSLVGGPAGANVLTF
- | TRBJ1-3 | TRBV6-5 | - | TGTGCCAGCAGTTACTCCCGAGGGGGAAACACCATATATTTT | CASSYSRGGNTIYF
once | TRBJ1-4 | TRBV18 | TRBD1 | TGTGCCAGCTCACCACAGGGACAGGGGACGATTGGGGAAAAACTGTTTTTT | CASSPQGQGTIGEKLFF
few | TRBJ1-2 | TRBV10-2 | TRBD1 | TGCGCCAGCAGAGAGACAGGGGGCTTTTCCGACTATGGCTACACCTTC | CASRETGGFSDYGYTF
- | TRBJ1-3 | TRBV6-4 | TRBD1 | TGTGCCACCCGTAGTAGCCAGGGACAGGGCTTTGGAAACACCATATATTTT | CATRSSQGQGFGNTIYF
- | TRBJ2-3 | TRBV29-1 | TRBD1 | TGCAGCGTTTGGGGGGGACAGGGGACCAATACGCAGTATTTT | CSVWGGQGTNTQYF
- | TRBJ2-1 | TRBV15 | TRBD2 | TGTGCCACCAGCGCCGGGACTAGCGGTCACAATGAGCAGTTCTTC | CATSAGTSGHNEQFF
- | TRBJ2-7 | TRBV4-1 | TRBD1 | TGCGCCAGCAGCCAACCCGGGACAGGGGCTTACGAGCAGTACTTC | CASSQPGTGAYEQYF
- | TRBJ1-2 | TRBV6-5 | - | TGTGCCAGCCCGTCTTACTATGGCTACACCTTC | CASPSYYGYTF
- | TRBJ2-5 | TRBV11-3 | - | TGTGCCAGCAGCTTAGAACGGGAAGAGACCCAGTACTTC | CASSLEREETQYF
- | TRBJ2-1 | TRBV7-8 | - | TGTGCCAGCAACCCCTACGACCCGGGCTACAATGAGCAGTTCTTC | CASNPYDPGYNEQFF
- | TRBJ1-4 | TRBV3-1/TRBV3-2 | TRBD1 | TGTGCCAGCAGCCACCCTGGACAGGGGGGTGAAAAACTGTTTTTT | CASSHPGQGGEKLFF
- | TRBJ1-5 | TRBV2 | TRBD1 | TGTGCCAGCAGCAAGACCGGGACAGGCTCAAGGGGGCCCCAGCATTTT | CASSKTGTGSRGPQHF
- | TRBJ1-1 | TRBV29-1 | TRBD1 | TGCAGCGTTGTCGGATTTACAGGGGGACTGAACACTGAAGCTTTCTTT | CSVVGFTGGLNTEAFF
few | TRBJ1-1 | TRBV5-1 | TRBD1 | TGCGCCAGCAGCCCGCGTGCAGGGGGAGGCACTGAAGCTTTCTTT | CASSPRAGGGTEAFF
once | TRBJ2-3 | TRBV4-2 | TRBD2 | TGTGCCAGCAGCCTCCGACTAGCGGACACAGATACGCAGTATTTT | CASSLRLADTDTQYF
few | TRBJ2-2 | TRBV5-6 | - | TGTGCCAGCAGACGGACAGCGAACACCGGGGAGCTGTTTTTT | CASRRTANTGELFF
- | TRBJ1-1 | TRBV18 | TRBD1 | TGTGCCAGCTCACCTCGACAGGGGGCGAGCACTGAAGCTTTCTTT | CASSPRQGASTEAFF
- | TRBJ1-1 | TRBV3-1/TRBV3-2 | TRBD1 | TGTGCCAGCAGCCGGTGGGACAGGGGAGACACTGAAGCTTTCTTT | CASSRWDRGDTEAFF
few | TRBJ2-1 | TRBV11-2 | TRBD1 | TGTGCCAGCAGCTTAGATGGGACAGGGTGGGGCTACAATGAGCAGTTCTTC | CASSLDGTGWGYNEQFF
few | TRBJ2-1 | TRBV6-5 | - | TGTGCCAGCAGACCGCCCGAGCTAAGACGGGAGTTCTTC | CASRPPELRREFF
- | TRBJ2-7 | TRBV5-1 | TRBD2 | TGCGCCAGCAGCTCACTAGCGGGGGTCTACGAGCAGTACTTC | CASSSLAGVYEQYF
- | TRBJ2-2 | TRBV7-6 | TRBD1 | TGTGCCAGCAGCCCGGGACAGGGAGGCCGGACCGGGGAGCTGTTTTTT | CASSPGQGGRTGELFF
- | TRBJ1-3 | TRBV19 | - | TGTGCCAGTAGTACCTTCCCAGGGACTGGAAACACCATATATTTT | CASSTFPGTGNTIYF
- | TRBJ2-3 | TRBV5-6 | - | TGTGCCAGCAGCTTGTCCTTCGGAGATACGCAGTATTTT | CASSLSFGDTQYF
- | TRBJ2-7 | TRBV7-9 | TRBD2 | TGTGCCAGCAGCCAACCCCTTTGGGGGGGGGAATCCTACGAGCAGTACTTC | CASSQPLWGGESYEQYF
once | TRBJ2-1 | TRBV2 | - | TGTGCCAGCAGTGAATCCAGGACCTACAATGAGCAGTTCTTC | CASSESRTYNEQFF
few | TRBJ2-5 | TRBV2 | TRBD2 | TGTGCCAGCAGTCGTGGACTAGCGGGGGGCGGACAAGAGACCCAGTACTTC | CASSRGLAGGGQETQYF
- | TRBJ2-5 | TRBV10-3 | - | TGTGCCAGTAAAGGGGGGGGAGGAGAGACCCAGTACTTC | CASKGGGGETQYF
- | TRBJ2-3 | TRBV20-1 | - | TGCAGTGCTAGTTTGTTTTCGGGCACAGATACGCAGTATTTT | CSASLFSGTDTQYF
- | TRBJ1-2 | TRBV15 | TRBD1 | TGTGCCACCAGCAGGGGACAGGGGGCCTATGGCTACACCTTC | CATSRGQGAYGYTF
- | TRBJ2-7 | TRBV4-1 | TRBD2 | TGCGCCAGCAGCCAGAGGGTGGGACTAGCGGGGGTAAGTGGCGAGCAGTACTTC | CASSQRVGLAGVSGEQYF
once | TRBJ1-2 | TRBV6-1 | TRBD1 | TGTGCCAGCAGTGAACAGGGGGACTATGGCTACACCTTC | CASSEQGDYGYTF
- | TRBJ1-6 | TRBV5-4 | - | TGTGCCAGCAGCGGGCCCGCGGACCCGGGAATGATATTT | CASSGPADPGMIF
once | TRBJ2-1 | TRBV10-3 | TRBD1 | TGTGCCATCACCCGACAGGGGGAGCAGTTCTTC | CAITRQGEQFF
once | TRBJ1-5 | TRBV3-1/TRBV3-2 | TRBD1 | TGTGCCAGCAGCCAAGAATGGGACAGGGGATCATATAGCAATCAGCCCCAGCATTTT | CASSQEWDRGSYSNQPQHF
- | TRBJ1-2 | TRBV7-8 | TRBD1 | TGTGCCAGCAGCCAAACGGGACAGACCTATGGCTACACCTTC | CASSQTGQTYGYTF
- | TRBJ2-5 | TRBV7-6 | - | TGTGCCAGCAGCTACCAACTAGAATCCCAAGAGACCCAGTACTTC | CASSYQLESQETQYF
- | TRBJ1-2 | TRBV1 | - | TGCACCAGCAGCCCCGGAAGGGGGGGCAATGACTATGGCTACACCTTC | CTSSPGRGGNDYGYTF
few | TRBJ2-5 | TRBV3-1/TRBV3-2 | - | TGTGCCAGCAGCCAAGCTGGGAGACTCCAAGAGACCCAGTACTTC | CASSQAGRLQETQYF
- | TRBJ1-1 | TRBV19 | TRBD1 | TGTGCCAGTAGTCCTGGACAGGGTAACACTGAAGCTTTCTTT | CASSPGQGNTEAFF